The 9 T cell receptor beta chains given below trace back to one sample, sequenced in a study of cytomegalovirus exposure and HLA in healthy donors. 60 Vbeta and 13 Jbeta primers were used in PCR. Produced via immunoSEQ multiplex PCR; TCRdb's table is partial and in-frame only. This sample has fewer than 300,000 clones, with 75% to 85% found just once. Sample: PBMCs. All receptors come from a girl aged 2 to 10 in good health and CMV-seronegative.

J is TRBJ2-1 and V is TRBV5-7, with 7 bases matching TRBD1. TRBV5-7 counts as an open reading frame of uncertain function. Unmatched junction bases numbered 10, after V lost 2 bases and J lost 8 bases. The CDR3 contains 15 residues. The CDR3 DNA follows: TGTGCCAGCAGCTTCCGGGACAGAGCGGAGGATGAGCAGTTCTTC. It encodes CASSFRDRAEDEQFF.

This clone has only a few counts. The rearrangement links TRBV5-1 to TRBJ1-1; weak D call: TRBD1 (6 bases). Trimming shortened V by 4 bases and J by 2 bases, and 15 bases separated the two germline ends. Germline V gene data show CDR1 as SGHRS and CDR2 as YFSETQ. This CDR3 contains 15 residues. CDR3 loop: CASSLRGTLNTEAFF. The CDR3 DNA reads TGCGCCAGCAGCCTAAGAGGGACATTAAACACTGAAGCTTTCTTT.

This clone was recorded only once. This sequence joins TRBV5-1 and TRBJ1-2; 9 positions match TRBD1. CDR3 size: 14 residues. CDR1 and CDR2 from the germline V gene are SGHRS and YFSETQ. The J segment lost 6 bases and the V segment lost 4 bases, leaving 7 bases of the junction unmatched. The CDR3 is CASSARTGADGYTF. The CDR3 nucleotides read TGCGCCAGCAGCGCTAGGACAGGGGCCGATGGCTACACCTTC.

The chain recombines TRBV5-1 with TRBJ1-2; 8 nucleotides line up with TRBD1. V shed 6 bases and J 7 bases; nucleotides not matched to a gene: 2. This CDR3 is 11 amino acids long. Germline V gene data show CDR1 as SGHRS and CDR2 as YFSETQ. The CDR3 bases are TGCGCCAGCAAGGACAGGGCTGGCTACACCTTC. It is translated as CASKDRAGYTF. Full variable domain (missing parts from reference TRBV5-1 and TRBJ1-2): KAGVTQTPRYLIKTRGQQVTLSCSPISGHRSVSWYQQTPGQGLQFLFEYFSETQRNKGNFPGRFSGRQFSNSRSEMNVSTLELGDSALYLCASKDRAGYTFGSGTRLTVV.

The V call is TRBV7-3, the J call TRBJ1-2, with 7 bases that match TRBD1. The CDR3 extends over 13 amino acids. V was clipped by 4 bases and J by 4 bases; unmatched bases: 3. Per the germline V gene, CDR1 is SGHTA and CDR2 is FQGTGA. The chain's CDR3 is CASSWTGGYGYTF. The CDR3, as DNA: TGTGCCAGCAGCTGGACAGGTGGCTATGGCTACACCTTC.

This clone was seen only a few times. The V call is TRBV15, the J call TRBJ1-5; the D gene is possibly TRBD1 (6 bases). Germline CDR1 reads LNHNV; CDR2 reads YYDKDF (reference sequence). The V and J ends lost 0 bases and 7 bases respectively, with 19 bases between them. The CDR3 loop spans 17 amino acids. The CDR3 loop reads CATSRDRYRELGQPQHF. For the CDR3, the DNA is TGTGCCACCAGCAGAGATCGCTACAGGGAACTAGGACAGCCCCAGCATTTT.

This clone was detected only a few times. This chain connects TRBV6-5 to TRBJ2-7; 9 bases align to TRBD2. This CDR3 contains 14 residues. Germline CDR1 reads MNHEY; CDR2 reads SVGAGI. The V segment lost 4 bases and the J segment 4 bases; nucleotides outside the gene matches: 5. CDR3 protein: CASSWSSGSYEQYF. The CDR3 region has the DNA TGTGCCAGCAGTTGGAGTAGCGGGAGTTACGAGCAGTACTTC.

J is TRBJ2-1 and V is TRBV27; 7 bases fit TRBD2. V lost 5 bases and J lost 3; bases outside the gene matches: 7. The CDR3 length is 15 residues. Germline loops: CDR1 MNHEY, CDR2 SMNVEV (reference sequence). In DNA, the CDR3 is TGTGCCAGCAGTGACCGGGCGGGGGTCTACAATGAGCAGTTCTTC. The encoded protein is CASSDRAGVYNEQFF.

J is TRBJ1-5 and V is TRBV30; D might be TRBD1 (6 bases). Trimming removed 0 bases at V and 6 bases at J, with 6 bases between. The germline V gene encodes CDR1 GTSNPN and CDR2 SVGIG (reference sequence). This CDR3 contains 12 residues. For the CDR3, the DNA is TGTGCCTGGAGTGTAGGGGGTCAGCCCCAGCATTTT. It specifies CAWSVGGQPQHF.